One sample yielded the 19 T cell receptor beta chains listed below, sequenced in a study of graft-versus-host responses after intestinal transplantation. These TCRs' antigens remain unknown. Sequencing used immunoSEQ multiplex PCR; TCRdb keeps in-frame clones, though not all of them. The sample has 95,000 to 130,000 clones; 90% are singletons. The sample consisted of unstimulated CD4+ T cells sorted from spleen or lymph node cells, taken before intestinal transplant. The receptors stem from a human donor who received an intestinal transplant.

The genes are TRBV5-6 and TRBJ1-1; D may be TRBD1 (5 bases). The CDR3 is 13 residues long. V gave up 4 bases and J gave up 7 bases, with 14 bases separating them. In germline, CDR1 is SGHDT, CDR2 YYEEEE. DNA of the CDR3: TGTGCCAGCAGCCCGGGGGGAAAGGGTGAAGCTTTCTTT. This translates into CASSPGGKGEAFF. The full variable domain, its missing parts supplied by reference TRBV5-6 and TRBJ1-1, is DAGVTQSPTHLIKTRGQQVTLRCSPKSGHDTVSWYQQALGQGPQFIFQYYEEEERQRGNFPDRFSGHQFPNYSSELNVNALLLGDSALYLCASSPGGKGEAFFGQGTRLTVV.

The CDR3 nucleotides are TGTGCCAGCAGGCATTCAGGGTGGGACAGTGAAGCTTTCTTT. Amino acids: CASRHSGWDSEAFF. The rearrangement joins TRBV6-5 to TRBJ1-1; 7 positions agree with TRBD1. Trimming removed 6 bases from V and 7 bases from J; junction bases left unmatched: 11. The CDR3 runs 14 residues. Germline V gene sequence: CDR1 MNHEY, CDR2 SVGAGI.

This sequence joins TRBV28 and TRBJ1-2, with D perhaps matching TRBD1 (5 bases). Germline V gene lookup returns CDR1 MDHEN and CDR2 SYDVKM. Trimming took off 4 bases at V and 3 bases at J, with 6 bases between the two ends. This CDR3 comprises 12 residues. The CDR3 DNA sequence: TGTGCCAGCAGTTCGGGGGACTATGGCTACACCTTC. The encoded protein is CASSSGDYGYTF.

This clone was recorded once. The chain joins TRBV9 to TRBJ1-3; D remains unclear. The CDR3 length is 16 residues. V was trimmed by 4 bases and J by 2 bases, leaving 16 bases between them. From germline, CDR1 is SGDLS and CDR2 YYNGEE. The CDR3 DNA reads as TGTGCCAGCAGCTGGGAGAAAGGGCTTCCTGGAAACACCATATATTTT. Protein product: CASSWEKGLPGNTIYF.

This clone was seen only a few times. The CDR3 nucleotides read TGTGCCAGCAGCTTGGCACAGAACACTGAAGCTTTCTTT. It yields the protein CASSLAQNTEAFF. The chain recombines TRBV5-6 with TRBJ1-1; D is ambiguous. The germline V gene has CDR1 SGHDT and CDR2 YYEEEE. V lost 0 bases and J 1 base, leaving 4 bases between the germline ends. The CDR3 totals 13 residues.

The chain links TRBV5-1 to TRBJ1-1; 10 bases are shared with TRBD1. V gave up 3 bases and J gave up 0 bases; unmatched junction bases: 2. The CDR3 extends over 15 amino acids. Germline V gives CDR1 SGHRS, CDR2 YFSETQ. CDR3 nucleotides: TGCGCCAGCAGCTGGGGGACAGGGGTGAACACTGAAGCTTTCTTT. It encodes CASSWGTGVNTEAFF.

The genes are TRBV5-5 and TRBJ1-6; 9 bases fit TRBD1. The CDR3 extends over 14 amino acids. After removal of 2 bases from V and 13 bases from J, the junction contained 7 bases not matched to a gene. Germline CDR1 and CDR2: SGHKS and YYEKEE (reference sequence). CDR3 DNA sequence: TGTGCCAGCAGCTTTTCACAGGGGGCAAGCCCCCTCCACTTT. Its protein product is CASSFSQGASPLHF. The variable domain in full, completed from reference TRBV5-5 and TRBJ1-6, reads DAGVTQSPTHLIKTRGQQVTLRCSPISGHKSVSWYQQVLGQGPQFIFQYYEKEERGRGNFPDRFSARQFPNYSSELNVNALLLGDSALYLCASSFSQGASPLHFGNGTRLTVT.

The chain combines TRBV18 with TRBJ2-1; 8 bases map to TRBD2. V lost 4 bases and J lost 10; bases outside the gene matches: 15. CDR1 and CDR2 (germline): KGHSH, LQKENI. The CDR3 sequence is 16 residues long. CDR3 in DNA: TGTGCCAGCTCACTATTAGCGGGATTACCACTTGGGGAGCAGTTCTTC. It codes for CASSLLAGLPLGEQFF.

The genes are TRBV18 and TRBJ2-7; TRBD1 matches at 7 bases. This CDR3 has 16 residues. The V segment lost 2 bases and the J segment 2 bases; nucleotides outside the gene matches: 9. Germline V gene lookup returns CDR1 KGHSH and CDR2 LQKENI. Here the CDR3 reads CASSPTWGQIAYEQYF. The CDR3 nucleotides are TGTGCCAGCTCACCAACCTGGGGACAGATCGCCTACGAGCAGTACTTC.

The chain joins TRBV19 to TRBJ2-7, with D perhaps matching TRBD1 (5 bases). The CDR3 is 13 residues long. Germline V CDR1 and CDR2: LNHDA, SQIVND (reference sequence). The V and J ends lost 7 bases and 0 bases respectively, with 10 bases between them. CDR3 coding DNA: TGTGCCAGTAAGGACACCTACTCCTACGAGCAGTACTTC. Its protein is CASKDTYSYEQYF.

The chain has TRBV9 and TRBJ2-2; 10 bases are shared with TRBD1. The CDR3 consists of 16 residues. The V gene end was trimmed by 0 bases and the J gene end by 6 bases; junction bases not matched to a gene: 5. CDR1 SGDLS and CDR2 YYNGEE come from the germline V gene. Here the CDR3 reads CASSVVDRGFAGELFF. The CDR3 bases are TGTGCCAGCAGCGTAGTGGACAGGGGGTTTGCCGGGGAGCTGTTTTTT.

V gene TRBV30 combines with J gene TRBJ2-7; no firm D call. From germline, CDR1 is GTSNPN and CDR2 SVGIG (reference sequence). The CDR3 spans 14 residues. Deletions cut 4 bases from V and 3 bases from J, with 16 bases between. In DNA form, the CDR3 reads TGTGCCTGGACCCCCCCCGAGGCGGTCTACGAGCAGTACTTC. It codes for CAWTPPEAVYEQYF.

The CDR3 loop is CASQWVPGGTQYF. As DNA, the CDR3 is TGTGCCTCCCAATGGGTCCCCGGGGGGACGCAGTATTTT. The V gene is TRBV27, the J gene TRBJ2-3; TRBD2 agrees at 7 bases. J lost 9 bases, V lost 11 bases, and 14 bases had no gene match. This CDR3 contains 13 residues. CDR1 and CDR2 (germline): MNHEY, SMNVEV (reference sequence).

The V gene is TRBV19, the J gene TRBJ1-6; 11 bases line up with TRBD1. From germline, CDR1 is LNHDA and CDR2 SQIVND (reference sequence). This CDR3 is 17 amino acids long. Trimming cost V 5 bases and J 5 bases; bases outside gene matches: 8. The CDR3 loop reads CASSPRTGGGNNSPLHF. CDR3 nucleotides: TGTGCCAGTAGTCCACGGACAGGGGGCGGCAATAATTCACCCCTCCACTTT.

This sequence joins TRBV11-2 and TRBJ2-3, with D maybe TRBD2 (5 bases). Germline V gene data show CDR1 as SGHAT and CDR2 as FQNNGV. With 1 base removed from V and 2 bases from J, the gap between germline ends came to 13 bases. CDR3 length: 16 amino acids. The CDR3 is CASSLAPGGLTDTQYF. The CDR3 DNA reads TGTGCCAGCAGCTTAGCCCCGGGCGGACTCACAGATACGCAGTATTTT.

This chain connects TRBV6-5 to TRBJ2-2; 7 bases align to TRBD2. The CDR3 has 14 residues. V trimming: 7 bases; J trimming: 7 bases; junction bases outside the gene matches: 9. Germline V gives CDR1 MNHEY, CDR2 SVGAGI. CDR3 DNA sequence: TGTGCCAGCAACCCAAGCGGGAAGGGCGGGGAGCTGTTTTTT. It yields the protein CASNPSGKGGELFF.

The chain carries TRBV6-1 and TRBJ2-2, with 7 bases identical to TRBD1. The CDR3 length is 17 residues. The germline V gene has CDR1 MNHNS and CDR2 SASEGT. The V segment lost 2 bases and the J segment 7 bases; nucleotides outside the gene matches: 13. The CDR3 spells CASSEKRGRISVGELFF. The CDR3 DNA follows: TGTGCCAGCAGTGAAAAGAGGGGGCGGATCTCAGTCGGGGAGCTGTTTTTT.

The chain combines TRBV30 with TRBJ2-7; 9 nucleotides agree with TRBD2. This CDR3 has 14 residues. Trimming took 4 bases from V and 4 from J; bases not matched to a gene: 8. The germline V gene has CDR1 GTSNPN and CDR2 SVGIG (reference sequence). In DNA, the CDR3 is TGTGCCTGGAAAACGCGGGGGGGCCATTACGAGCAGTACTTC. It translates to CAWKTRGGHYEQYF.

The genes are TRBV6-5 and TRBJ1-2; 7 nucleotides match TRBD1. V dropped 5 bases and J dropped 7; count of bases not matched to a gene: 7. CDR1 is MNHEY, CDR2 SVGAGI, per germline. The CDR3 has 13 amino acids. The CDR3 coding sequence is TGTGCCAGCAGTCGAGGGACAGAGGGTGGCTACACCTTC. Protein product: CASSRGTEGGYTF.